This T cell receptor beta chain was identified during a study of blood T cell repertoires in COVID-19. Turning to the study itself: PBMCs, B-cell-depleted T cells, or T cells were the source of the cDNA or gDNA that made up the material.

There are 14 residues in the CDR3. Deletions cut 2 bases from V and 5 bases from J, with 12 bases between. Germline V gene lookup returns CDR1 SGHDN and CDR2 FVKESK. In the authors' methods: How many nucleated cells were present was estimated from reference gene primer amplification. Repertoires were generated with immunoSEQ multiplex PCR, while TCRdb's copy carries only in-frame clones and drops some. V and J calls and clone size follow that table, whereas D and trimming were derived from the DNA. The sample lists 150,000 or so clones, around 85% occurring once. The chain carries TRBV14 and TRBJ1-2, with a possible D match to TRBD1 (5 bases). The sequencing input was peripheral blood. This TCR was sampled from a human donor with acute or convalescent COVID-19. The donor label of this sample is uncertain. The CDR3 is CASSQWRGRYGYTF. The CDR3, as DNA: TGTGCCAGCAGCCAATGGCGGGGGAGATATGGCTACACCTTC.